This passage covers 6 T cell receptor beta chains from one sample sequenced in a study of Ad26.COV2.S vaccination and SARS-CoV-2 variants. Sequencing was performed with immunoSEQ multiplex PCR; in TCRdb, only in-frame clones are kept and a portion is missing. The table lists 410,000 or so clones, 92% of them singletons, with around 1.7% in the top ten. This sample's treatment: around 19 received Ad26.COV2.S at low or high dose, single or two shots; roughly 5 received placebo; per-sample allocation not given. The samples date from day 63 after the first vaccine or placebo injection. The sequenced sample was peripheral blood, obtained in a trial of Ad26.COV2.S vaccine versus placebo. The origin of the receptors is a person between 18 and 65 years old who received the Ad26.COV2.S COVID-19 vaccine or a placebo.

This clone appeared once. The V call is TRBV11-2, the J call TRBJ2-1; TRBD2 agrees at 13 bases. The junction had 8 bases not matched to a gene; V was cut back by 5 bases and J by 7 bases. Germline CDR1 SGHAT, CDR2 FQNNGV. CDR3 length: 16 amino acids. The CDR3 nucleotides are TGTGCCAGCAGCGCCACACTAGCGGGGGGGTGGAATGAGCAGTTCTTC. Residues: CASSATLAGGWNEQFF.

This clone was detected only once. The chain links TRBV9 to TRBJ1-2; tentative D call: TRBD1 (6 bases). Germline values: CDR1 SGDLS, CDR2 YYNGEE. There are 16 residues in the CDR3. V was shortened by 3 bases and J by 7 bases, with 22 bases between the two germline ends. The CDR3 is CASSAPFMGDIFGYTF. In nucleotides, the CDR3 is TGTGCCAGCAGCGCGCCCTTCATGGGGGACATATTTGGCTACACCTTC. Full variable domain (missing parts from reference TRBV9 and TRBJ1-2): DSGVTQTPKHLITATGQRVTLRCSPRSGDLSVYWYQQSLDQGLQFLIQYYNGEERAKGNILERFSAQQFPDLHSELNLSSLELGDSALYFCASSAPFMGDIFGYTFGSGTRLTVV.

V is TRBV27 and J is TRBJ2-2; TRBD1 might be the D (6 bases). Looked up from germline, CDR1 is MNHEY and CDR2 is SMNVEV (reference sequence). With 5 bases removed from V and 5 bases from J, the gap between germline ends came to 9 bases. The CDR3 contains 13 residues. The CDR3 DNA reads TGTGCCAGCAGTCGCGGACAGACCGGGGAGCTGTTTTTT. It translates to CASSRGQTGELFF.

The chain links TRBV9 to TRBJ2-2; TRBD2 might be the D (5 bases). V was clipped by 6 bases and J by 6 bases, with 12 bases between them. Germline-derived CDR1 and CDR2 are SGDLS and YYNGEE. This CDR3 region has 13 residues. The CDR3 DNA sequence: TGTGCCAGCACCGAGGGTCGTTCCGGGGAGCTGTTTTTT. It is translated as CASTEGRSGELFF. Complete variable domain (other parts from reference TRBV9 and TRBJ2-2): DSGVTQTPKHLITATGQRVTLRCSPRSGDLSVYWYQQSLDQGLQFLIQYYNGEERAKGNILERFSAQQFPDLHSELNLSSLELGDSALYFCASTEGRSGELFFGEGSRLTVL.

V and J are TRBV5-4 and TRBJ2-3; no clear D. V lost 4 bases to trimming and J lost 0 bases, with 12 bases between them. This CDR3 contains 15 residues. Germline lookup yields CDR1 SGHNT and CDR2 YYREEE (reference sequence). CDR3 region: CASSPSRGSTDTQYF. DNA of the CDR3: TGTGCCAGCAGCCCCTCCCGCGGAAGCACAGATACGCAGTATTTT.

The rearrangement uses TRBV4-3 and TRBJ2-2, with D maybe TRBD1 (6 bases). V lost 0 bases to trimming and J lost 5 bases, with 16 bases between them. The germline V gene encodes CDR1 LGHNA and CDR2 YSLEER. The CDR3 spans 17 residues. CDR3 loop: CASSQDVGGLGTGELFF. The CDR3 nucleotides read TGCGCCAGCAGCCAAGACGTAGGGGGTTTGGGAACCGGGGAGCTGTTTTTT.